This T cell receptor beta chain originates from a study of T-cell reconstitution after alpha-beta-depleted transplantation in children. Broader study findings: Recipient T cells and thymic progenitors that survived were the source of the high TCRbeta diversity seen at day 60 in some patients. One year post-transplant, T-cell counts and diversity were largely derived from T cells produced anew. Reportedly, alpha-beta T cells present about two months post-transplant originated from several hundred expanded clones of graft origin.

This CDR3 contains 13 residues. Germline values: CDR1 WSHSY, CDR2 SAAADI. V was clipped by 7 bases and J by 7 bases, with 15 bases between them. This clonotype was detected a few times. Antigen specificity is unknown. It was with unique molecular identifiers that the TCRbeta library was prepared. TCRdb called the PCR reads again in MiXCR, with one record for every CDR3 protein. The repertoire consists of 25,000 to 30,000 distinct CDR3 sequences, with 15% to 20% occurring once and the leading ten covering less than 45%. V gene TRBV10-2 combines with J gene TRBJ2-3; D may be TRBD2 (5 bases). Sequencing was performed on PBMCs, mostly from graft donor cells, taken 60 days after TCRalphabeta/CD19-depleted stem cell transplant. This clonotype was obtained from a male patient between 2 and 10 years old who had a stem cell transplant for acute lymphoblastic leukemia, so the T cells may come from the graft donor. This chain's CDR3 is CASTTGYSNTQYF. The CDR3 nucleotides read TGCGCCAGCACGACGGGATACAGTAATACGCAGTATTTT.